Below are 21 T cell receptor beta chains sequenced from a single sample in a study of vaccination and CD4 T cells after COVID-19. Sequenced with the Oncomine TCR Beta short-read assay was DNA taken from cultured CD4+ T cells. TCRdb itself ran the PCR reads through MiXCR, one entry per CDR3 protein. The sample lists around 10,000 distinct CDR3 sequences; roughly a third were seen once. No antigen is known for these receptors. Indicated treatment: approximately 9-day PBMC culture with coronavirus spike peptide pools or control peptides (ViraFEST assay). Sequencing was performed on cultured CD4+ T cells from blood. All receptors come from a human donor with COVID-19.

This clonotype was observed a few times. The chain joins TRBV6-2 or TRBV6-3 to TRBJ2-2; D might be TRBD1 (5 bases). CDR3 length: 13 residues. Germline CDR1 reads MNHEY; CDR2 reads SVGEGT. Trimming cost V 6 bases and J 11 bases, with 16 bases left between them. CDR3 in DNA: TGTGCCAGCAGATATCGACAGCCTTATGAGCTGTTTTTT. Protein sequence: CASRYRQPYELFF.

The rearrangement joins TRBV6-1 to TRBJ2-5; D is unresolved. The CDR3 is made up of 14 amino acids. With 6 bases removed from V and 5 bases from J, the gap between germline ends came to 16 bases. Looked up from germline, CDR1 is MNHNS and CDR2 is SASEGT. This chain's CDR3 is CASSPPGPRETQYF. The CDR3 bases are TGTGCCAGCAGCCCCCCCGGGCCCCGGGAGACCCAGTACTTC.

The chain is built from TRBV6-5 and TRBJ1-3; D uncertain. Between the trimmed V and J ends, which lost 0 bases and 2 bases, there was a span of 11 bases. This CDR3 has 16 amino acids. Germline V gene sequence: CDR1 MNHEY, CDR2 SVGAGI. CDR3: CASSYSSKEPGNTIYF. CDR3 sequence (DNA): TGTGCCAGCAGTTACTCTAGTAAAGAGCCTGGAAACACCATATATTTT.

This chain connects TRBV12-2 to TRBJ2-7; the D call of TRBD1 is as the table states it, not checked on the DNA. TRBV12-2 constitutes a pseudogene. This CDR3 is built from 14 residues. The CDR3 DNA follows: TGTGCAAGTCGCTTAGCACAGGGCTCCTACGAGCAGTACTTC. This translates into CASRLAQGSYEQYF.

The chain is built from TRBV20-1 and TRBJ1-4; no definite D call. Germline CDR1 and CDR2: DFQATT and SNEGSKA (reference sequence). The CDR3 is made up of 10 amino acids. Trimming stripped 5 bases from V and 9 bases from J, with 7 bases between. CDR3 loop: CSAYNQKLFF. DNA of the CDR3: TGCAGTGCTTACAATCAAAAACTGTTTTTT.

This clonotype was counted a few times. This rearrangement joins TRBV20-1 to TRBJ1-2; the D gene is possibly TRBD1 (5 bases). CDR3 length: 13 amino acids. The ends were cut back, 2 bases at V and 7 bases at J, with 14 bases in the middle. CDR1 and CDR2 (germline): DFQATT, SNEGSKA (reference sequence). CDR3 protein: CSARFQGIAGYTF. DNA for the CDR3: TGCAGTGCTAGATTTCAGGGTATCGCTGGCTACACCTTC.

The chain recombines TRBV7-9 with TRBJ2-3; tentatively, D is TRBD2 (6 bases). Germline assignment: CDR1 SEHNR and CDR2 FQNEAQ (reference sequence). V was cut by 2 bases and J by 5 bases, with 29 bases left in between. There are 20 residues in the CDR3. The CDR3 bases are TGTGCCAGCAGCTTATCGAGCCGGGACGTCCTCCGCGGGGAGCGAGATACGCAGTATTTT. Amino acid sequence: CASSLSSRDVLRGERDTQYF.

The J gene is TRBJ1-2, the V gene TRBV30; D is unclear. Trimming removed 0 bases at V and 8 bases at J, with 13 bases between. Germline V gene lookup returns CDR1 GTSNPN and CDR2 SVGIG (reference sequence). The CDR3 is 13 residues long. CDR3 loop: CAWSVSGSGGYTF. The CDR3 DNA reads as TGTGCCTGGAGTGTGTCGGGGTCGGGCGGCTACACCTTC.

This chain joins TRBV7-2 and TRBJ1-2; TRBD1 matches 7 bases. CDR1 is SGHTA, CDR2 FQGNSA, per germline. The CDR3 is 15 residues long. Germline trimming cut 11 bases from V and 3 bases from J; bases unmatched to any gene: 15. Here the CDR3 DNA reads TGTGCCGGAGGAGGGGGCGCGGAGACTTACTATGGCTACACCTTC. Encoded protein: CAGGGGAETYYGYTF.

The chain uses TRBV24-1 and TRBJ2-1, with a possible D match to TRBD1 (6 bases). V lost 10 bases and J lost 4, with 10 bases in between. The length of the CDR3 is 12 residues. CDR1 and CDR2 (germline): KGHDR, SFDVKD. CDR3 nucleotides: TGTGCCACGGGGGACATTTACAATGAGCAGTTCTTC. Translation gives CATGDIYNEQFF.

The chain uses TRBV7-2 and TRBJ2-7; the match to TRBD2 covers 7 bases. The CDR3 totals 14 residues. After removal of 5 bases from V and 3 bases from J, the junction contained 7 bases not matched to a gene. The germline gives CDR1 SGHTA, CDR2 FQGNSA. The CDR3 loop reads CASSPGTTYYEQYF. For the CDR3, the DNA is TGTGCCAGCAGCCCCGGGACTACCTACTACGAGCAGTACTTC. Based on the CDR3 plus reference TRBV7-2 and TRBJ2-7, the full variable domain is GAGVSQSPSNKVTEKGKDVELRCDPISGHTALYWYRQSLGQGLEFLIYFQGNSAPDKSGLPSDRFSAERTGGSVSTLTIQRTQQEDSAVYLCASSPGTTYYEQYFGPGTRLTVT.

J is TRBJ1-1 and V is TRBV19, with a possible D match to TRBD1 (6 bases). The CDR3 is 16 residues long. With 5 bases removed from V and 8 bases from J, the gap between germline ends came to 24 bases. The V gene's germline CDR1 is LNHDA and CDR2 SQIVND (reference sequence). The CDR3, as DNA: TGTGCCAGTAGTCCAAACACCCCCCCCCGGACAGTAGAAGCTTTCTTT. This translates into CASSPNTPPRTVEAFF.

V and J are TRBV4-3 and TRBJ2-3, with 7 nucleotides matching TRBD2. In germline, CDR1 is LGHNA, CDR2 YSLEER. With 4 bases clipped from V and 4 bases from J, the junction kept 5 bases outside the gene matches. The CDR3 length is 14 residues. The CDR3 DNA reads as TGCGCCAGCAGCCGTGCGGGGGTGGCAGATACGCAGTATTTT. Amino acid sequence: CASSRAGVADTQYF.

This clonotype occurred a few times. This chain uses TRBV7-2 with TRBJ1-3; weak D call: TRBD1 (6 bases). CDR3 size: 16 residues. From germline, CDR1 is SGHTA and CDR2 FQGNSA. Trimming stripped 6 bases from V and 3 bases from J, with 18 bases between. The CDR3 loop is CASRPTRGAIGNTIYF. The CDR3 nucleotides read TGTGCCAGCAGACCGACCCGGGGGGCGATTGGAAACACCATATATTTT.

The J gene is TRBJ1-2, the V gene TRBV5-1, with D possibly matching TRBD1 (6 bases). The CDR3 runs to 15 residues. CDR1 SGHRS and CDR2 YFSETQ come from the germline V gene. V was clipped by 0 bases and J by 7 bases, with 16 bases between them. CDR3 nucleotides: TGCGCCAGCAGCTTGGTCGTACAGGGTCGGGGTGGCTACACCTTC. This gives the protein CASSLVVQGRGGYTF.

This clonotype has just a few counts. This sequence joins TRBV7-2 and TRBJ2-7, with D possibly TRBD1 on 5 matching bases. V was cut by 5 bases and J by 7 bases, with 21 bases left in between. Germline V lookup: CDR1 SGHTA, CDR2 FQGNSA. The CDR3 consists of 15 residues. The CDR3 DNA reads as TGTGCCAGCAGCCCCGCCAGCAGGGCCCCACGGGAGCAGTACTTC. Its protein product is CASSPASRAPREQYF.

The V call is TRBV6-1, the J call TRBJ2-3, with 15 nucleotides matching TRBD2. CDR1 and CDR2 from the germline V gene are MNHNS and SASEGT. The CDR3 runs to 18 residues. The trim removed 5 bases at V and 0 bases at J, leaving 6 bases unmatched. CDR3 region: CASSRGLAGGPSTDTQYF. In nucleotides, the CDR3 is TGTGCCAGCAGTCGAGGACTAGCGGGGGGGCCTAGCACAGATACGCAGTATTTT.

This chain links TRBV7-2 with TRBJ1-2; D gene unclear. Trimming took 2 bases from V and 5 from J, leaving 9 bases between them. The CDR3 is 13 residues long. Per the germline V gene, CDR1 is SGHTA and CDR2 is FQGNSA. CDR3 region: CASSLSALYGYTF. CDR3 sequence (DNA): TGTGCCAGCAGCTTAAGTGCACTTTATGGCTACACCTTC.

This clonotype was recorded a few times. As DNA, the CDR3 is TGTGCCAGCAACGACAGGGAAGGGACCGGGGAGCTGTTTTTT. Translated: CASNDREGTGELFF. The V call is TRBV2, the J call TRBJ2-2, with 7 bases fitting TRBD1. This CDR3 is 14 amino acids long. The germline gives CDR1 SNHLY, CDR2 FYNNEI. V shed 7 bases and J 5 bases; nucleotides not matched to a gene: 7. The full variable domain, its missing parts supplied by reference TRBV2 and TRBJ2-2, is EPEVTQTPSHQVTQMGQEVILRCVPISNHLYFYWYRQILGQKVEFLVSFYNNEISEKSEIFDDQFSVERPDGSNFTLKIRSTKLEDSAMYFCASNDREGTGELFFGEGSRLTVL.

This clonotype has only a few counts. CDR3 residues: CASSEGILAGHTDTQYF. CDR3 DNA sequence: TGTGCCAGCAGTGAGGGAATCCTAGCGGGGCACACAGATACGCAGTATTTT. The chain is built from TRBV25-1 and TRBJ2-3; 9 nucleotides line up with TRBD2. V lost 3 bases to trimming and J lost 2 bases; unmatched junction nucleotides: 9. This CDR3 spans 17 amino acids. Looked up from germline, CDR1 is MGHDK and CDR2 is SYGVNS.

This clonotype was found a few times. The V gene is TRBV6-1, the J gene TRBJ1-2; TRBD1 is a possible D gene (5 bases). The CDR3 has 12 amino acids. The V end was cut by 4 bases, the J end by 4 bases, with 7 bases between. Germline values: CDR1 MNHNS, CDR2 SASEGT. CDR3 protein: CASSGGAYGYTF. As DNA, the CDR3 is TGTGCCAGCAGTGGGGGCGCCTATGGCTACACCTTC.